These T cell receptor beta chains were read from a single sample in a study of blood T cell repertoires in COVID-19. Method: immunoSEQ multiplex PCR; TCRdb's copy keeps in-frame clones and lacks some. Of 40,000 or so clones listed, 65% to 90% were seen once; the top ten hold about 4.8%. The source material was peripheral blood. The receptors derive from a man aged 35-49 years with active COVID-19. CDR3s leave out the opening cysteine and the closing phenylalanine or tryptophan. Size values are once, few and many counts, or a class for expanded clones, and some rows have none.

V gene: TRBV5-5; J gene: TRBJ1-2; clone size: NA; CDR3 protein: ASSLGGTGVGYGYT
V gene: TRBV6-2/TRBV6-3; J gene: TRBJ2-7; clone size: NA; CDR3 protein: ASSYGTEYEQY
V gene: TRBV4-2; J gene: TRBJ2-5; clone size: few; CDR3 protein: ASSQGGLSETQY
V gene: TRBV15; J gene: TRBJ2-3; clone size: NA; CDR3 protein: ATSRGSAGAGTDTQY
V gene: TRBV20-1; J gene: TRBJ2-7; clone size: NA; CDR3 protein: SASPGTSGITPYEQY
V gene: TRBV6-5; J gene: TRBJ2-1; clone size: NA; CDR3 protein: ASSYKGLVF
V gene: TRBV27; J gene: TRBJ2-7; clone size: NA; CDR3 protein: ASSSPGGSYEQY
V gene: TRBV4-1; J gene: TRBJ1-1; clone size: NA; CDR3 protein: ASSLGDREAF
V gene: TRBV28; J gene: TRBJ1-2; clone size: NA; CDR3 protein: ASSFVGTGENYGYT
V gene: TRBV19; J gene: TRBJ2-1; clone size: NA; CDR3 protein: ASSPDRVAAGRYNEQF
V gene: TRBV5-1; J gene: TRBJ1-2; clone size: NA; CDR3 protein: ASSPPTSYGYT
V gene: TRBV5-5; J gene: TRBJ1-4; clone size: NA; CDR3 protein: ASSLREGDEKLF
V gene: TRBV4-1; J gene: TRBJ1-1; clone size: NA; CDR3 protein: ASSQDVGRGTTEAF
V gene: TRBV2; J gene: TRBJ2-1; clone size: few; CDR3 protein: ASSEQGTGDYNEQF
V gene: TRBV2; J gene: TRBJ2-7; clone size: NA; CDR3 protein: AGRERPYEQY
V gene: TRBV27; J gene: TRBJ1-1; clone size: NA; CDR3 protein: ASSLEAGLRAF
V gene: TRBV4-2; J gene: TRBJ2-3; clone size: NA; CDR3 protein: ASSQDINTDTQY
V gene: TRBV7-9; J gene: TRBJ1-2; clone size: NA; CDR3 protein: ASSSGGFVGYT
V gene: TRBV3-1/TRBV3-2; J gene: TRBJ2-1; clone size: NA; CDR3 protein: ASSQDSLARQF
V gene: TRBV7-9; J gene: TRBJ2-3; clone size: NA; CDR3 protein: ASSLSSGMTDTQY
V gene: TRBV6-2/TRBV6-3; J gene: TRBJ1-4; clone size: NA; CDR3 protein: ASSYGTSFPNEKLF
V gene: TRBV9; J gene: TRBJ2-2; clone size: NA; CDR3 protein: ASSRNRGAANTGELF
V gene: TRBV7-6; J gene: TRBJ2-3; clone size: once; CDR3 protein: ASSPTSGRATDTQY
V gene: TRBV19; J gene: TRBJ1-1; clone size: NA; CDR3 protein: ATHDTFLNTEAF
V gene: TRBV5-1; J gene: TRBJ1-2; clone size: NA; CDR3 protein: ASSSATGYGYT
V gene: TRBV28; J gene: TRBJ2-4; clone size: NA; CDR3 protein: ASNTRTQGNIQY
V gene: TRBV5-8; J gene: TRBJ1-1; clone size: NA; CDR3 protein: ASSLMSVNTEAF
V gene: TRBV7-9; J gene: TRBJ1-5; clone size: few; CDR3 protein: ASSQWDRDQPQH
V gene: TRBV15; J gene: TRBJ1-5; clone size: NA; CDR3 protein: ATRQDRDLSNQPQH
V gene: TRBV10-2; J gene: TRBJ1-2; clone size: NA; CDR3 protein: ASSDDFSRKYGYT
V gene: TRBV19; J gene: TRBJ1-5; clone size: once; CDR3 protein: ASSNLEIQGYNQPQH
V gene: TRBV6-1; J gene: TRBJ2-2; clone size: NA; CDR3 protein: ASSDPLSLAGSNTGELF
V gene: TRBV27; J gene: TRBJ2-7; clone size: NA; CDR3 protein: ASSIGGLPFYEQY
V gene: TRBV10-3; J gene: TRBJ1-2; clone size: NA; CDR3 protein: AISETQGYGYT
V gene: TRBV19; J gene: TRBJ1-2; clone size: NA; CDR3 protein: ASTRGQGNYGYT
V gene: TRBV27; J gene: TRBJ2-7; clone size: NA; CDR3 protein: ASSLDSRYEQY
V gene: TRBV29-1; J gene: TRBJ2-1; clone size: NA; CDR3 protein: SVVATGGDEQF
V gene: TRBV13; J gene: TRBJ2-5; clone size: NA; CDR3 protein: ASSLGRGQETQY
V gene: TRBV29-1; J gene: TRBJ1-3; clone size: NA; CDR3 protein: SVVAGTLRNTIY
V gene: TRBV6-6; J gene: TRBJ2-2; clone size: NA; CDR3 protein: ASSNRDKQTGELF
V gene: TRBV18; J gene: TRBJ1-1; clone size: NA; CDR3 protein: ASSPAQGANTEAF
V gene: TRBV7-9; J gene: TRBJ2-7; clone size: NA; CDR3 protein: ASSKPGLAGDEQY
V gene: TRBV5-1; J gene: TRBJ2-3; clone size: NA; CDR3 protein: ASSDRDRGTDTQY
V gene: TRBV7-8; J gene: TRBJ1-4; clone size: NA; CDR3 protein: ASSLKGGPATNEKLF
V gene: TRBV6-5; J gene: TRBJ2-1; clone size: NA; CDR3 protein: ASTSSAGGYGEQF
V gene: TRBV6-1; J gene: TRBJ1-3; clone size: NA; CDR3 protein: ASSDLFGDSGNTIY